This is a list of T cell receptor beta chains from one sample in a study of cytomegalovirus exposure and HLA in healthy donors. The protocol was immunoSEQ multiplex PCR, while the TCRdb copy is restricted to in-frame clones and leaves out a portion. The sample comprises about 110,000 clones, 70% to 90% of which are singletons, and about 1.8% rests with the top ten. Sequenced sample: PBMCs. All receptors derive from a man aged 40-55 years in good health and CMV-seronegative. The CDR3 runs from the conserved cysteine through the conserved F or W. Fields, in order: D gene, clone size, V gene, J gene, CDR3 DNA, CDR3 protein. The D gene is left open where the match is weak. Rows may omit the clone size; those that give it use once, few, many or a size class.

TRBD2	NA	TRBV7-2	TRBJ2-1	TGTGCCAGCAGCTTAGAACTAGCGGGGGGGCGCAATGAGCAGTTCTTC	CASSLELAGGRNEQFF
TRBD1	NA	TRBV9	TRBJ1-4	TGTGCCAGCAGCGTATCCGACAGGGGGCGGGGTGAAAAACTGTTTTTT	CASSVSDRGRGEKLFF
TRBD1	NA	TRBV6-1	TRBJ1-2	TGTGCCAGCAGGGGTCCCGGGACAGGTACGGGGGGCTACACCTTC	CASRGPGTGTGGYTF
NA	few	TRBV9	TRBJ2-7	TGTGCCAGCAGCCCGGACCCTAGGGGTATTCGGAGCGAGCAGTACTTC	CASSPDPRGIRSEQYF
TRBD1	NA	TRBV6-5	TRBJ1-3	TGTGCCAGCAGTATGGGGACAGTTGGAAACACCATATATTTT	CASSMGTVGNTIYF
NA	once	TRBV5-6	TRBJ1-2	TGTGCCAGCAGTTCCAGGAGGGTCTACTATGGCTACACCTTC	CASSSRRVYYGYTF
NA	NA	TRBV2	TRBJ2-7	TGTGCCAGCAGTGCCAACCAACGGTCTTTCCAGTACTTC	CASSANQRSFQYF
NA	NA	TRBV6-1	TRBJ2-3	TGTGCCAGCTTAGCCGTTTCGGATACGCAGTATTTT	CASLAVSDTQYF
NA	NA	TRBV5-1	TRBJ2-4	TGCGCCAGCAGCTTGGGAAACGAGGGGGTAAACATTCAGTACTTC	CASSLGNEGVNIQYF
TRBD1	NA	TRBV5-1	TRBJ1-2	TGCGCCAGCACCCCACAGGGGAACTATGGCTACACCTTC	CASTPQGNYGYTF
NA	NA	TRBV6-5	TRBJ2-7	TGTGCCAGCGCCTCACCGGACAGAACCTACGAGCAGTACTTC	CASASPDRTYEQYF
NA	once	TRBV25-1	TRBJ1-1	TGTGCCAGCAGTGAATCCCAGATGAACACTGAAGCTTTCTTT	CASSESQMNTEAFF
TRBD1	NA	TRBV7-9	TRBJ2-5	TGTGCCAGCAGCTATGACAGGGGCCAAGAGACCCAGTACTTC	CASSYDRGQETQYF
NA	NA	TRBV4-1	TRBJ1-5	TGCGCCAGCAGCCCCCAGGGGCCGAGCAATCAGCCCCAGCATTTT	CASSPQGPSNQPQHF
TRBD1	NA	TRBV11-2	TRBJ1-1	TGTGCCAGCAGCTTCCTACAGGGGGTTGGCACTGAAGCTTTCTTT	CASSFLQGVGTEAFF
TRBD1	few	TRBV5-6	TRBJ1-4	TGTGCCAGCAGCTTCGGGGCAGGGGGTAATGAAAAACTGTTTTTT	CASSFGAGGNEKLFF
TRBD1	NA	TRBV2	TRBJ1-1	TGTGCCAGCACTGGGACAGGGAACACTGAAGCTTTCTTT	CASTGTGNTEAFF
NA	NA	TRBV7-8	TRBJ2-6	TGTGCCAGCAGCTTAAGGGGCCCCTTCTCTGGGGCCAACGTCCTGACTTTC	CASSLRGPFSGANVLTF
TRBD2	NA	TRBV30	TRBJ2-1	TGTGCCTGGAGTGGGCTAGCGGGATACAATGAGCAGTTCTTC	CAWSGLAGYNEQFF
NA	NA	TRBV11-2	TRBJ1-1	TGTGCCAGCAGCCTAAACACTGAAGCTTTCTTT	CASSLNTEAFF
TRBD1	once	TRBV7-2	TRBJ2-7	TGTGCCAGCAGCCGCCGACCGGGACAGATGAGCTCCTACGAGCAGTACTTC	CASSRRPGQMSSYEQYF
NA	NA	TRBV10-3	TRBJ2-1	TGTGCCATCACTCGACAGGTCGGGAATGAGCAGTTCTTC	CAITRQVGNEQFF
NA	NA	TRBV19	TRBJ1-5	TGTGCCAGTAGTCTCGGGGATTGGCAGCCCCAGCATTTT	CASSLGDWQPQHF
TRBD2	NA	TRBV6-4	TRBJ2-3	TGTGCCAGCCCCCCGGCTAGCGGGACGACAGATACGCAGTATTTT	CASPPASGTTDTQYF
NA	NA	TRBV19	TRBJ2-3	TGTGCCAGTAGTACGGACAGCTCCACAGATACGCAGTATTTT	CASSTDSSTDTQYF
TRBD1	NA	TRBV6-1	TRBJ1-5	TGTGCCAGCAAGGCACAGGGGGAGGGACAGCCCCAGCATTTT	CASKAQGEGQPQHF
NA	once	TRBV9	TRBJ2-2	TGTGCCAGCAGCGTAGAAAAGGGGGCCGGGGAGCTGTTTTTT	CASSVEKGAGELFF
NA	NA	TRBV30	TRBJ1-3	TGTGCCTGGTCTACTACATCGAGCTCTGGAAACACCATATATTTT	CAWSTTSSSGNTIYF
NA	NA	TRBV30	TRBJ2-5	TGTGCCTGGAGTCCCTCCTTCCAAGAGACCCAGTACTTC	CAWSPSFQETQYF
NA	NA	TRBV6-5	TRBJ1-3	TGTGCCAGCAGTACCCCACAGCACTCTGGAAACACCATATATTTT	CASSTPQHSGNTIYF
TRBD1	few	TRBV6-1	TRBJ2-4	TGTGCCAGCAGGGAGACAGGGGGCATAGTCCAGTACTTC	CASRETGGIVQYF
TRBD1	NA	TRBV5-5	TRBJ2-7	TGTGCCAGCAGCAAAACTCCAGGGGGCGAGCAGTACTTC	CASSKTPGGEQYF
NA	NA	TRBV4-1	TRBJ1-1	TGCGCCAGCAGCCAAGTGTCGGGTGGGACTGAAGCTTTCTTT	CASSQVSGGTEAFF
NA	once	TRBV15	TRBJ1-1	TGTGCCACCAGCAGAGAGTGGGCGCCTCAAGCTTTCTTT	CATSREWAPQAFF
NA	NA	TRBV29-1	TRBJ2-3	TGCAGCGTTGAGGGGGGGCTGGGCGCAGATACGCAGTATTTT	CSVEGGLGADTQYF
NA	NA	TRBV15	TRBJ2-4	TGTGCCACCAGCAGAGACAACAGTGCTAAAAACATTCAGTACTTC	CATSRDNSAKNIQYF
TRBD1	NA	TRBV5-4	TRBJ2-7	TGTGCCAGCAGCCTAAGACAGGGCTCCTACGAGCAGTACTTC	CASSLRQGSYEQYF
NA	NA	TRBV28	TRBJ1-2	TGTGCCAGCAGTTTGGGGGGTGACTATGGCTACACCTTC	CASSLGGDYGYTF
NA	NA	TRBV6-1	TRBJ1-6	TGTGCCAGCAGTGAAGGGACAGCTTATAATTCACCCCTCCACTTT	CASSEGTAYNSPLHF
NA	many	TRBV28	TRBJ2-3	TGTGCCAGCAGTCGGTATACGCAGTATTTT	CASSRYTQYF
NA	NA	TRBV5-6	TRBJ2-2	TGTGCCAGCAGCTTGGAAGAGGGGGTGGGCGCCGGGGAGCTGTTTTTT	CASSLEEGVGAGELFF
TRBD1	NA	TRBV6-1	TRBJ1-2	TGTGCCAGCAGTGAAGTGGGGACAGACTATGGCTACACCTTC	CASSEVGTDYGYTF
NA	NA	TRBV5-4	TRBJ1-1	TGTGCCAGCAGCTCCCGACTTATTCCCACTGAAGCTTTCTTT	CASSSRLIPTEAFF
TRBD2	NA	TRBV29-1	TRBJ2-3	TGCAGCGTAACTAGCGGGGGGACAACAGATACGCAGTATTTT	CSVTSGGTTDTQYF
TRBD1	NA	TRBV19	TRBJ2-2	TGTGCCAGTAGAACCTCCGGGACAGGGGAGCGCACCGGGGAGCTGTTTTTT	CASRTSGTGERTGELFF
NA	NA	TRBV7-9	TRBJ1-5	TGTGCCAGCAGCTCTTGGGGCCCCAATCAGCCCCAGCATTTT	CASSSWGPNQPQHF
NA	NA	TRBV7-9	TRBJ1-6	TGTGCCAGCAGCTTAGGTGCAGGGAAGAATTCACCCCTCCACTTT	CASSLGAGKNSPLHF
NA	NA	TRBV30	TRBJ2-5	TGTGCCTGGAGTGCCGGGGAGACCCAGTACTTC	CAWSAGETQYF
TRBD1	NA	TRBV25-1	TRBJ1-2	TGTGCCAGCAGTGACAACAGGGGATTGGCCTATGGCTACACCTTC	CASSDNRGLAYGYTF
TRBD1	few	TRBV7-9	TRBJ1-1	TGTGCCAGCAGCCCGGACAGGGGCTCCACTGAAGCTTTCTTT	CASSPDRGSTEAFF
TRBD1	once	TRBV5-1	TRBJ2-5	TGCGCCAGCAGCCAGACAGGGGGCTTGGAGACCCAGTACTTC	CASSQTGGLETQYF
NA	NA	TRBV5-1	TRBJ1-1	TGCGCCAGTTCGGGGGGATACACTGAAGCTTTCTTT	CASSGGYTEAFF
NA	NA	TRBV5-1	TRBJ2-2	TGCGCCAGCAGAACCCCCGGGACATCGAACACCGGGGAGCTGTTTTTT	CASRTPGTSNTGELFF
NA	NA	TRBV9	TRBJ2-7	TGTGCCAGCAGCGTAGACCCGGGCGGGGACGAGCAGTACTTC	CASSVDPGGDEQYF
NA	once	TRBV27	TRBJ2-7	TGTGCCAGCGGGCGGGGGCGTACCTACGAGCAGTACTTC	CASGRGRTYEQYF
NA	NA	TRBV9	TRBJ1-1	TGTGCCAGCAGCGTACAAGGGAGGGGGACTGGCACTGAAGCTTTCTTT	CASSVQGRGTGTEAFF
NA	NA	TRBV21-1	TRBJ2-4	TGTGCCAGCAGCACGAACTTAGCCAAAAACATTCAGTACTTC	CASSTNLAKNIQYF